Below, 27 T cell receptor beta chains from the same sample are listed, as sequenced in a study of cytomegalovirus exposure and HLA in healthy donors. Data came from immunoSEQ multiplex PCR; TCRdb stores just in-frame clones and leaves some out. The sample includes tens of thousands of clones, approximately 93% of them seen just once. Sequenced material: PBMCs. Receptors were obtained from a woman in her 30s in good health and CMV-seronegative.

The chain carries TRBV6-4 and TRBJ2-1; 10 positions agree with TRBD2. CDR1 and CDR2 from the germline V gene are MRHNA and SNTAGT. The CDR3 loop spans 16 amino acids. Trimming cost V 4 bases and J 4 bases; bases outside gene matches: 7. CDR3 loop: CASSGASGSAYNEQFF. The CDR3, as DNA: TGTGCCAGCAGTGGCGCTAGCGGGAGTGCATACAATGAGCAGTTCTTC.

The chain joins TRBV2 to TRBJ1-1; 9 bases agree with TRBD1. The CDR3 has 14 amino acids. Germline V gene data show CDR1 as SNHLY and CDR2 as FYNNEI. The V segment lost 6 bases and the J segment 3 bases; nucleotides outside the gene matches: 5. CDR3 residues: CASSQQGADTEAFF. The CDR3 bases are TGTGCCAGCAGCCAACAGGGGGCGGACACTGAAGCTTTCTTT.

CDR3 bases: TGTGCCAGCAGCTTCTCAGATACGCAGTATTTT. Translated: CASSFSDTQYF. V gene TRBV7-9 combines with J gene TRBJ2-3; D gene ambiguous. V lost 3 bases and J lost 4, with 2 bases in between. Germline V gene data show CDR1 as SEHNR and CDR2 as FQNEAQ (reference sequence). The CDR3 runs 11 residues.

The chain's CDR3 is CASSKGQGANQPQHF. The CDR3 DNA sequence: TGTGCCAGCAGTAAAGGACAGGGGGCAAATCAGCCCCAGCATTTT. The chain joins TRBV6-5 to TRBJ1-5; TRBD1 agrees at 11 bases. Germline V gene data show CDR1 as MNHEY and CDR2 as SVGAGI. Trimming cost V 5 bases and J 4 bases; bases outside gene matches: 4. CDR3 length: 15 amino acids.

V and J are TRBV30 and TRBJ2-1; TRBD2 agrees at 10 bases. In germline, CDR1 is GTSNPN, CDR2 SVGIG (reference sequence). V was clipped by 3 bases and J by 8 bases; unmatched bases: 13. CDR3 length equals 16 residues. The CDR3 DNA sequence: TGTGCCTGGAGACGTGGGAACAGCGGGAGGGCCCATGAGCAGTTCTTC. Translated, it gives CAWRRGNSGRAHEQFF.

The chain uses TRBV12-5 and TRBJ2-7, with TRBD1 identical over 7 bases. CDR3 size: 14 residues. In germline, CDR1 is LGHNT, CDR2 FRNRAP. After removal of 1 base from V and 3 bases from J, the junction contained 3 bases not matched to a gene. CDR3 region: CASGLGTGSYEQYF. The DNA for the CDR3 is TGTGCTAGTGGTTTGGGGACAGGCAGCTACGAGCAGTACTTC. Combining the CDR3 with reference TRBV12-5 and TRBJ2-7 gives the whole variable domain DARVTQTPRHKVTEMGQEVTMRCQPILGHNTVFWYRQTMMQGLELLAYFRNRAPLDDSGMPKDRFSAEMPDATLATLKIQPSEPRDSAVYFCASGLGTGSYEQYFGPGTRLTVT.

This clone was observed a single time. This rearrangement joins TRBV27 to TRBJ2-7, with 12 bases fitting TRBD2. The CDR3 consists of 15 residues. The germline V gene has CDR1 MNHEY and CDR2 SMNVEV (reference sequence). The ends lost 7 bases at V and 3 bases at J; junction bases unmatched: 7. The chain's CDR3 is CASKASGRGYYEQYF. The DNA for the CDR3 is TGTGCCAGCAAGGCTAGCGGGAGGGGGTACTACGAGCAGTACTTC.

The V call is TRBV27, the J call TRBJ2-7, with 12 bases fitting TRBD1. The V gene end was trimmed by 6 bases and the J gene end by 7 bases; junction bases not matched to a gene: 10. This CDR3 comprises 15 residues. Germline CDR1 reads MNHEY; CDR2 reads SMNVEV (reference sequence). DNA of the CDR3: TGTGCCAGCAGCTCACCGGGACAGGGGGCATATGAGCAGTACTTC. Translation gives CASSSPGQGAYEQYF.

CDR3: CASSFGSPFRESYF. DNA for the CDR3: TGCGCCAGCAGCTTCGGGTCTCCATTTCGGGAATCGTACTTC. The gene calls are TRBV5-1 and TRBJ2-7; a possible D gene is TRBD2 (5 bases). V lost 2 bases to trimming and J lost 12 bases, with 21 bases between them. The CDR3 runs 14 residues. The germline V gene encodes CDR1 SGHRS and CDR2 YFSETQ.

The chain joins TRBV4-1 to TRBJ1-1, with a tentative D call TRBD1 (5 bases). Germline CDR1 reads MGHRA; CDR2 reads YSYEKL. This CDR3 region has 15 residues. The V end was cut by 0 bases, the J end by 3 bases, with 11 bases between. The CDR3 loop is CASSQDQGVHTEAFF. The CDR3 nucleotides are TGCGCCAGCAGCCAAGATCAAGGGGTACACACTGAAGCTTTCTTT.

The V and J genes are TRBV27 and TRBJ1-4; D uncertain. The CDR3 extends over 15 amino acids. Trimming shortened V by 2 bases and J by 4 bases, and 11 bases separated the two germline ends. CDR1 and CDR2 from the germline V gene are MNHEY and SMNVEV (reference sequence). Here the CDR3 reads CASSLRREFNEKLFF. Here the CDR3 DNA reads TGTGCCAGCAGTTTACGCCGGGAGTTTAATGAAAAACTGTTTTTT.

V gene TRBV6-6 combines with J gene TRBJ1-5; 7 bases fit TRBD1. This CDR3 region has 15 residues. The ends lost 6 bases at V and 1 base at J; junction bases unmatched: 6. Germline V CDR1 and CDR2: MNHNY, SVGAGI (reference sequence). CDR3 bases: TGTGCCAGCAGCTCCGACAGGGCGAGCAATCAGCCCCAGCATTTT. Amino acids: CASSSDRASNQPQHF.

This rearrangement joins TRBV30 to TRBJ1-2, with D perhaps matching TRBD1 (6 bases). Germline V gene lookup returns CDR1 GTSNPN and CDR2 SVGIG (reference sequence). This CDR3 comprises 13 residues. Trimming cost V 2 bases and J 6 bases, with 13 bases left between them. The CDR3 is CAWSLWGGHGYTF. CDR3 sequence (DNA): TGTGCCTGGAGTTTATGGGGGGGCCATGGCTACACCTTC.

The V call is TRBV30, the J call TRBJ2-2; tentative D call: TRBD1 (6 bases). Germline lookup yields CDR1 GTSNPN and CDR2 SVGIG (reference sequence). V lost 2 bases, J lost 4 bases, and 20 bases lay in between. CDR3 size: 17 residues. The CDR3: CAWSIIRTALGTGELFF. DNA of the CDR3: TGTGCCTGGAGTATAATCCGGACAGCCCTGGGCACCGGGGAGCTGTTTTTT.

The chain uses TRBV30 and TRBJ2-1, with 10 bases identical to TRBD1. Germline assignment: CDR1 GTSNPN and CDR2 SVGIG (reference sequence). With V trimmed by 7 bases and J by 2 bases, 2 bases remained unmatched. The CDR3 is made up of 13 amino acids. CDR3 sequence reads: CASDRGTYNEQFF. The CDR3 DNA sequence: TGTGCCTCGGACAGGGGGACCTACAATGAGCAGTTCTTC.

This clone has a single count. The chain links TRBV10-3 to TRBJ1-1; D is possibly TRBD1 (5 bases). This CDR3 is 14 amino acids long. The V gene lost 6 bases and the J gene lost 5 bases, with 16 bases spanning the gap. The germline V gene has CDR1 ENHRY and CDR2 SYGVKD. The CDR3 nucleotides read TGTGCCATCAGGGCCGGACAAGTTGTGACTGAAGCTTTCTTT. It is translated as CAIRAGQVVTEAFF.

This clone was recorded only once. This chain joins TRBV10-2 and TRBJ2-7; 8 nucleotides line up with TRBD1. This CDR3 has 14 residues. Germline CDR1 reads WSHSY; CDR2 reads SAAADI. J lost 2 bases, V lost 6 bases, and 6 bases had no gene match. The CDR3 sequence: CASRETGGPYEQYF. CDR3 DNA sequence: TGCGCCAGCAGGGAAACAGGGGGGCCCTACGAGCAGTACTTC.

V and J are TRBV19 and TRBJ1-2; the match to TRBD1 covers 9 bases. The CDR3 contains 14 residues. Germline CDR1 LNHDA, CDR2 SQIVND (reference sequence). Trimming took 6 bases from V and 0 from J; bases not matched to a gene: 2. The CDR3 region is CASRGQGPNYGYTF. The CDR3 nucleotides read TGTGCCAGTAGGGGACAGGGTCCTAACTATGGCTACACCTTC.

J is TRBJ1-4 and V is TRBV10-3; D gene uncertain. The CDR3 has 15 amino acids. Deletions cut 5 bases from V and 4 bases from J, with 14 bases between. CDR1 is ENHRY, CDR2 SYGVKD, per germline. CDR3 DNA sequence: TGTGCCATCAGTTACAAAATGGGCGTTAATGAAAAACTGTTTTTT. Encoded protein: CAISYKMGVNEKLFF.

The chain has TRBV19 and TRBJ1-5; tentative D call: TRBD1 (6 bases). Germline loops: CDR1 LNHDA, CDR2 SQIVND (reference sequence). The CDR3 contains 16 residues. Deletions cut 7 bases from V and 0 bases from J, with 16 bases between. CDR3 in DNA: TGTGCCAGTATCCGGGACACCGGACGTAGCAATCAGCCCCAGCATTTT. Its protein is CASIRDTGRSNQPQHF.

The chain joins TRBV2 to TRBJ1-1, with D possibly TRBD1 on 5 matching bases. Between the trimmed V and J ends, which lost 0 bases and 6 bases, there was a span of 14 bases. CDR1 is SNHLY, CDR2 FYNNEI, per germline. The CDR3 has 15 amino acids. CDR3 protein: CASSEASGIRAEAFF. CDR3 DNA: TGTGCCAGCAGTGAAGCATCAGGGATCCGAGCTGAAGCTTTCTTT.

The gene calls are TRBV10-3 and TRBJ2-7; the match to TRBD2 covers 16 bases. The germline V gene has CDR1 ENHRY and CDR2 SYGVKD. The ends lost 2 bases at V and 6 bases at J; junction bases unmatched: 7. The CDR3 sequence is 17 residues long. The DNA for the CDR3 is TGTGCCATCAGTGAGGAGGGACTAGCGGGAGGGCCGGGCGAGCAGTACTTC. It codes for CAISEEGLAGGPGEQYF.

Concerning this clone itself: Compared with germline, one end of the junction differs, possibly owing to a read error. The V gene is TRBV6-1, the J gene TRBJ2-1, with TRBD1 matching 8 bases. CDR3 length: 16 residues. Germline-derived CDR1 and CDR2 are MNHNS and SASEGT. This CDR3 reads CASIEARAGGPNEQFF. The CDR3 bases are TGTGCCAGCATTGAAGCCCGGGCAGGGGGCCCCAATGAGCAGTTCTTC.

The chain carries TRBV30 and TRBJ2-1, with a weak D call TRBD2 (6 bases). The CDR3 consists of 14 residues. V was cut by 1 base and J by 8 bases, with 15 bases left in between. Germline V lookup: CDR1 GTSNPN, CDR2 SVGIG (reference sequence). CDR3 DNA: TGTGCCTGGAGTGCCGGGACTTACCGCGATGAGCAGTTCTTC. Translated, it gives CAWSAGTYRDEQFF.

Worth noting for this clone: In the same sample, other DNA sequences code for this CDR3. The chain employs TRBV19 and TRBJ1-1; TRBD1 matches at 7 bases. Per germline, CDR1 LNHDA and CDR2 SQIVND (reference sequence). This CDR3 region has 15 residues. Trimming took 5 bases from V and 2 from J; bases not matched to a gene: 8. The CDR3 region has the DNA TGTGCCAGTAGTTCCCGGACAGGAGGAAACACTGAAGCTTTCTTT. Residues: CASSSRTGGNTEAFF. Drawing the rest from reference TRBV19 and TRBJ1-1, the complete variable domain is DGGITQSPKYLFRKEGQNVTLSCEQNLNHDAMYWYRQDPGQGLRLIYYSQIVNDFQKGDIAEGYSVSREKKESFPLTVTSAQKNPTAFYLCASSSRTGGNTEAFFGQGTRLTVV.

The chain has TRBV14 and TRBJ1-1; possible D gene TRBD1, 6 bases. CDR3 length: 13 residues. The V end was cut by 7 bases, the J end by 1 base, with 10 bases between. Germline CDR1 reads SGHDN; CDR2 reads FVKESK. The CDR3 DNA sequence: TGTGCCAGCAAGGGGGGGAAGAACACTGAAGCTTTCTTT. This gives the protein CASKGGKNTEAFF.

The chain links TRBV28 to TRBJ1-4; D unresolved. The CDR3 is 13 amino acids. Germline V gives CDR1 MDHEN, CDR2 SYDVKM. V lost 3 bases, J lost 6 bases, and 8 bases lay in between. Written as DNA, the CDR3 is TGTGCCAGCAGTTTCGTGAGGGATGAAAAACTGTTTTTT. Translating gives CASSFVRDEKLFF.